Each of the 26 T cell receptor beta chains below was sequenced from the same sample in a study of Graves' ophthalmopathy and Graves' hyperthyroidism. Amplification from RNA transcripts yielded the TCR beta CDR3 regions. RT-PCR in the first round used HTBI primers; a second-round multiplex PCR followed. TCRdb ran MiXCR on the multiplex PCR reads and lists one entry per CDR3 protein. The sample has about 620,000 distinct CDR3 sequences, about 24% seen once; the top ten hold around 6.9%. Sequencing was carried out using peripheral blood. These receptors all stem from a young woman with stable Graves' hyperthyroidism. Some clones in this sample may be carry-over from other donors' samples.

This clonotype was observed at least ten times. The genes are TRBV25-1 and TRBJ2-6; TRBD1 might be the D (6 bases). The germline gives CDR1 MGHDK, CDR2 SYGVNS. The CDR3 runs 15 residues. The germline V and J ends were trimmed by 3 bases and 2 bases, with 8 bases remaining between them. The CDR3, as DNA: TGTGCCAGCAGTGACCACAGGGCTGGGGCCAACGTCCTGACTTTC. Translated, it gives CASSDHRAGANVLTF.

This clonotype was found a few times. V usage is TRBV3-1 and J usage is TRBJ2-7; D unclear. Between the trimmed V and J ends, which lost 1 base and 1 base, there was a span of 11 bases. From germline, CDR1 is LGHDT and CDR2 YNNKEL (reference sequence). This CDR3 has 15 residues. DNA of the CDR3: TGTGCCAGCAGCCAAGGCACGTGGGATTCCTACGAGCAGTACTTC. Translated: CASSQGTWDSYEQYF.

The chain links TRBV12-3 or TRBV12-4 to TRBJ1-1; D unresolved. Between the trimmed V and J ends, which lost 5 bases and 0 bases, there was a span of 13 bases. The CDR3 spans 15 residues. CDR3 amino acids: CASSTQGPMNTEAFF. CDR3 nucleotide sequence: TGTGCCAGCAGTACTCAAGGCCCCATGAACACTGAAGCTTTCTTT.

This clonotype showed up many times. V and J are TRBV9 and TRBJ2-7; possible D gene TRBD2, 5 bases. The V end was cut by 5 bases, the J end by 5 bases, with 14 bases between. CDR1 and CDR2 from the germline V gene are SGDLS and YYNGEE. CDR3 length: 13 amino acids. This CDR3 is CASRSGVADEQYF. The CDR3 nucleotides read TGTGCCAGCAGGTCCGGGGTCGCGGACGAGCAGTACTTC.

In its sample, this clonotype was seen many times. This may be a read error: a much more frequent sequence differs by one nucleotide. V gene TRBV12-3 or TRBV12-4 combines with J gene TRBJ1-6; D remains unclear. This CDR3 is 13 amino acids long. The chain's CDR3 is CASIQSVGSHLHF. For the CDR3, the DNA is TGTGCCAGCATCCAGTCCGTGGGGTCACACCTCCACTTT.

The V and J genes are TRBV29-1 and TRBJ2-5; the D gene is possibly TRBD2 (7 bases). Germline-derived CDR1 and CDR2 are SQVTM and ANQGSEA. Trimming stripped 4 bases from V and 5 bases from J, with 14 bases between. This CDR3 comprises 13 residues. The CDR3 loop is CSVVGGAGETQYF. The CDR3 nucleotides read TGCAGCGTTGTTGGGGGGGCCGGGGAGACCCAGTACTTC.

The sample holds many counts of this clonotype. This sequence joins TRBV7-8 and TRBJ2-7; 9 nucleotides line up with TRBD1. Unmatched junction bases numbered 0, after V lost 1 base and J lost 5 bases. The CDR3 has 13 amino acids. CDR1 is SGHVS and CDR2 is FQNEAQ in the germline V gene. CDR3 sequence reads: CASSLGTGDEQYF. The CDR3 bases are TGTGCCAGCAGCTTAGGGACAGGGGACGAGCAGTACTTC.

The chain recombines TRBV6-5 with TRBJ2-4, with 11 bases lining up with TRBD1. The V and J ends lost 0 bases and 2 bases, in that order; junction bases with no gene match: 3. The V gene's germline CDR1 is MNHEY and CDR2 SVGAGI. CDR3 length: 17 residues. The DNA for the CDR3 is TGTGCCAGCAGTTACTCTGGGACAGGGGGAACCAAAAACATTCAGTACTTC. As protein: CASSYSGTGGTKNIQYF.

The table lists this clonotype with many counts. This rearrangement joins TRBV29-1 to TRBJ2-7; possible D gene TRBD1, 7 bases. This CDR3 comprises 13 residues. Germline CDR1 is SQVTM and CDR2 is ANQGSEA. The V and J ends lost 4 bases and 7 bases respectively, with 17 bases between them. Here the CDR3 DNA reads TGCAGCGTTGGGTACAGGGGCCGGGGGGAGCAGTACTTC. Protein product: CSVGYRGRGEQYF.

In its sample, this clonotype was seen many times. The chain links TRBV28 to TRBJ2-7; tentatively, D is TRBD1 (5 bases). V lost 5 bases to trimming and J lost 7 bases, with 15 bases between them. The CDR3 has 13 amino acids. The germline V gene encodes CDR1 MDHEN and CDR2 SYDVKM. The CDR3 sequence is CASSLDTRLEQYF. The CDR3 region has the DNA TGTGCCAGCAGTCTGGACACCCGTTTGGAGCAGTACTTC.

Details on this clonotype: A much larger clone differs from this one at a single base, so this may be a read error. The CDR3 coding sequence is TGTGCCAGCAGGCGGGGGGGATTCGGAAACACCATATATTTT. Translated: CASRRGGFGNTIYF. The rearrangement joins TRBV28 to TRBJ1-3; the D gene is possibly TRBD1 (5 bases). The germline V gene has CDR1 MDHEN and CDR2 SYDVKM. The CDR3 is made up of 14 amino acids. Trimming took 6 bases from V and 4 from J, leaving 13 bases between them.

The sample holds many counts of this clonotype. This rearrangement joins TRBV10-3 to TRBJ1-2, with a possible D match to TRBD1 (5 bases). Per germline, CDR1 ENHRY and CDR2 SYGVKD. The germline V and J ends were trimmed by 3 bases and 4 bases, with 12 bases remaining between them. This CDR3 is built from 14 residues. The CDR3 region is CAISDRDGGYGYTF. The CDR3 DNA follows: TGTGCCATCAGTGACAGGGACGGCGGCTATGGCTACACCTTC.

Ten or more counts support this clonotype. The CDR3 is CSARDPGRNMNTEAFF. CDR3 in DNA: TGCAGTGCTAGAGACCCGGGCCGGAACATGAACACTGAAGCTTTCTTT. J is TRBJ1-1 and V is TRBV20-1; D gene unclear. This CDR3 comprises 16 residues. The V gene's germline CDR1 is DFQATT and CDR2 SNEGSKA (reference sequence). With 0 bases removed from V and 0 bases from J, the gap between germline ends came to 14 bases.

This clonotype was found many times. V gene TRBV28 combines with J gene TRBJ2-7, with unresolved D. This CDR3 spans 16 amino acids. V was clipped by 6 bases and J by 4 bases, with 22 bases between them. Per the germline V gene, CDR1 is MDHEN and CDR2 is SYDVKM. Here the CDR3 DNA reads TGTGCCAGCAGGGGGATTTCTGGCAGGCCCTCTTACGAGCAGTACTTC. Translation gives CASRGISGRPSYEQYF.

This clonotype was counted at least ten times. The genes are TRBV6-2 or TRBV6-3 and TRBJ1-5; D gene uncertain. Germline V gives CDR1 MNHEY, CDR2 SVGEGT. The CDR3 totals 15 residues. Deletions cut 3 bases from V and 8 bases from J, with 17 bases between. CDR3 region: CASSYVSGPREPQHF. CDR3 coding DNA: TGTGCCAGCAGTTATGTGAGTGGCCCGAGGGAGCCCCAGCATTTT.

The J gene is TRBJ2-7, the V gene TRBV7-2, with TRBD2 as a possible D gene (7 bases). The CDR3 covers 13 residues. V lost 5 bases and J 5 bases, leaving 13 bases between the germline ends. Germline V lookup: CDR1 SGHTA, CDR2 FQGNSA. In DNA, the CDR3 is TGTGCCAGCAGCGGGGGGGCTGGGAACGAGCAGTACTTC. Translating it yields CASSGGAGNEQYF. Using reference TRBV7-2 and TRBJ2-7 for the parts outside the CDR3, the full variable domain is GAGVSQSPSNKVTEKGKDVELRCDPISGHTALYWYRQSLGQGLEFLIYFQGNSAPDKSGLPSDRFSAERTGGSVSTLTIQRTQQEDSAVYLCASSGGAGNEQYFGPGTRLTVT.

This chain links TRBV6-1 with TRBJ1-2; TRBD1 matches 10 bases. The CDR3 is 14 amino acids. Looked up from germline, CDR1 is MNHNS and CDR2 is SASEGT. Germline trimming cut 2 bases from V and 5 bases from J; bases unmatched to any gene: 2. DNA of the CDR3: TGTGCCAGCAGTGAAAGGGACAGGGGATATGGCTACACCTTC. This translates into CASSERDRGYGYTF.

V usage is TRBV12-3 or TRBV12-4 and J usage is TRBJ1-1; D not certain. This CDR3 has 13 amino acids. V lost 5 bases, J lost 7 bases, and 14 bases lay in between. DNA for the CDR3: TGTGCCAGCAGTGAGTCGGTAGGGATTGAAGCTTTCTTT. This translates into CASSESVGIEAFF.

This sequence joins TRBV20-1 and TRBJ1-2; TRBD1 matches at 8 bases. There are 20 residues in the CDR3. Germline values: CDR1 DFQATT, CDR2 SNEGSKA (reference sequence). Unmatched junction bases numbered 27, after V lost 4 bases and J lost 5 bases. The CDR3 spells CSATDPTRDNWTGNTYGYTF. The CDR3 region has the DNA TGCAGTGCTACCGACCCGACAAGGGATAATTGGACAGGGAATACGTATGGCTACACCTTC.

The sample holds many counts of this clonotype. The chain employs TRBV28 and TRBJ2-7, with D possibly TRBD1 on 5 matching bases. The CDR3 totals 15 residues. Germline lookup yields CDR1 MDHEN and CDR2 SYDVKM. Deletions cut 3 bases from V and 6 bases from J, with 18 bases between. CDR3 residues: CASSFRPQGNFEQYF. CDR3 in DNA: TGTGCCAGCAGTTTTCGGCCGCAGGGCAATTTCGAGCAGTACTTC. The full variable domain, completed using reference TRBV28 and TRBJ2-7, is DVKVTQSSRYLVKRTGEKVFLECVQDMDHENMFWYRQDPGLGLRLIYFSYDVKMKEKGDIPEGYSVSREKKERFSLILESASTNQTSMYLCASSFRPQGNFEQYFGPGTRLTVT.

V and J are TRBV7-2 and TRBJ2-7; 10 bases match TRBD2. V was pared by 1 base and J by 5 bases, with 5 bases of the junction left unmatched. CDR1 is SGHTA, CDR2 FQGNSA, per germline. This CDR3 is built from 15 residues. DNA of the CDR3: TGTGCCAGCAGCTTAGTCCCTAGCGGGGGCGACGAGCAGTACTTC. It encodes CASSLVPSGGDEQYF.

This clonotype was counted at least ten times. The genes are TRBV20-1 and TRBJ2-2, with D tentatively TRBD1 (6 bases). The CDR3 runs to 14 residues. The V end lost 1 base, the J end lost 7 bases, and 13 bases lay between the germline ends. Germline V gene lookup returns CDR1 DFQATT and CDR2 SNEGSKA (reference sequence). The DNA for the CDR3 is TGCAGTGCTAGAGCCCGCGAGGGGGTCGGGGAGCTGTTTTTT. Translation gives CSARAREGVGELFF.

There are many counts of this clonotype. The chain has TRBV12-3 or TRBV12-4 and TRBJ2-7; either TRBD1 or TRBD2 may fit D (5 bases each). V lost 6 bases to trimming and J lost 9 bases, with 15 bases between them. The CDR3 is made up of 12 amino acids. The CDR3 coding sequence is TGTGCCAGCAGAGGATCGTGGGACGGGCAGTACTTC. Translating gives CASRGSWDGQYF.

The gene calls are TRBV6-2 or TRBV6-3 and TRBJ2-6; no definite D call. Trimming left V 2 bases short and J 0 bases short, with 2 bases between. The germline gives CDR1 MNHEY, CDR2 SVGEGT. This CDR3 is built from 14 residues. CDR3 protein: CASSYVSGANVLTF. The DNA of the CDR3 is TGTGCCAGCAGTTACGTCTCTGGGGCCAACGTCCTGACTTTC.

The sample holds a few counts of this clonotype. The V and J genes are TRBV12-3 or TRBV12-4 and TRBJ1-2, with D possibly matching TRBD1 (5 bases). V dropped 5 bases and J dropped 3 bases, with 19 bases sitting between them. CDR3 length: 16 amino acids. The CDR3 protein is CASSPWRTGRDYGYTF. The CDR3 nucleotides read TGTGCCAGCAGTCCTTGGCGTACAGGTCGAGACTATGGCTACACCTTC.

This clonotype was seen repeatedly, ten times or more. This chain joins TRBV6-1 and TRBJ1-1, with D possibly matching TRBD1 (6 bases). Germline V gives CDR1 MNHNS, CDR2 SASEGT. V lost 1 base, J lost 3 bases, and 12 bases lay in between. There are 15 residues in the CDR3. The CDR3 DNA reads as TGTGCCAGCAGTGAAGTGGGGGGCGCTGACACTGAAGCTTTCTTT. It yields the protein CASSEVGGADTEAFF.